This TCR beta chain was sequenced during a study of blood T cell repertoires in COVID-19. Across the study: The analysed material was cDNA or gDNA that came from T cells, B-cell-depleted T cells, or PBMCs.

Germline lookup yields CDR1 MNHNS and CDR2 SASEGT. The CDR3 extends over 14 amino acids. The V end lost 0 bases, the J end lost 9 bases, and 12 bases lay between the germline ends. Produced via immunoSEQ multiplex PCR; TCRdb's table is partial and in-frame only. Of about 150,000 clones listed, around 80% are singletons. Enrolled through a virtual design, the participants were between 18 and 89 years of age and came from around 25 US areas. Grouping used clinical history reported by participants in a survey and questionnaire. This clone was seen a handful of times. V and J are TRBV6-1 and TRBJ2-4; weak D call: TRBD2 (5 bases). This clonotype was obtained from a woman between 50 and 59 years old who had recovered from COVID-19. Sequencing was done on a sample of PBMCs or T cells enriched from blood (not recorded which). The CDR3 protein is CASSEASLAGIQYF. As DNA, the CDR3 is TGTGCCAGCAGTGAAGCGTCCCTAGCAGGCATTCAGTACTTC.